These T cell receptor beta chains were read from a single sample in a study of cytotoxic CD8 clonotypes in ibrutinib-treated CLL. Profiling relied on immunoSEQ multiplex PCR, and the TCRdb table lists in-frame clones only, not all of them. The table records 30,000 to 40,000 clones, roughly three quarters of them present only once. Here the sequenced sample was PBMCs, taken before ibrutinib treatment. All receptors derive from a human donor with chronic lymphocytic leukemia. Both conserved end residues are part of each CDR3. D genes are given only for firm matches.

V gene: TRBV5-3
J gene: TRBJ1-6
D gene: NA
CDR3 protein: CARSFLGRQSTYNSPLHF

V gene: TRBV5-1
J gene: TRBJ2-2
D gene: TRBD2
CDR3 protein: CASRETGGPTGELFF

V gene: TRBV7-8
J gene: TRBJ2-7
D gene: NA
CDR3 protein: CASSLEGELTSYEQYF

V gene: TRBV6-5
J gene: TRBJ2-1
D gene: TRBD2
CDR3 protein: CASSKTSGSYNEQFF

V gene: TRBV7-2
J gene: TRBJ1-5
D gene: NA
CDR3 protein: CASSLARGSQPQHF

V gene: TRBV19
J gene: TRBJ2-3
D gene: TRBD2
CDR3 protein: CASSLPGTSGSVAQYF

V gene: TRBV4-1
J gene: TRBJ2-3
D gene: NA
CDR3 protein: CASSQLRASDTQYF

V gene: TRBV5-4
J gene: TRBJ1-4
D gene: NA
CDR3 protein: CASSPAPANEKLFF

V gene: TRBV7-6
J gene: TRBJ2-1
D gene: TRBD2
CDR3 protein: CASSLGTSGYNEQFF

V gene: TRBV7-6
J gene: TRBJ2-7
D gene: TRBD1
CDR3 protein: CASSLAWGQGNEQYF

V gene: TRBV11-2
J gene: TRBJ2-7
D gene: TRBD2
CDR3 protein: CASSLAASGDYEQYF

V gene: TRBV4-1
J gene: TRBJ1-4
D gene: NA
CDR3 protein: CASSQDGEKLFF

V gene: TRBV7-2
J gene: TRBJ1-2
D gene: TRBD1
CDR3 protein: CASSLVWDSNYGYTF

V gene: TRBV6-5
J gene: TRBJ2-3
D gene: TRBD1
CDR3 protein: CASSYSVQGAGDTQYF

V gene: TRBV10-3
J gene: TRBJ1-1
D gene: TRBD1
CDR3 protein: CAISSPGQRNTEAFF

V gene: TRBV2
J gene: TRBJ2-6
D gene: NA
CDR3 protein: CASTGTGANVLTF

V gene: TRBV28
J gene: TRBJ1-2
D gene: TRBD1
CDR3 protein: CASSLLQGAHGYTF

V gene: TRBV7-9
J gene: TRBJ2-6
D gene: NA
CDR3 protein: CASSFETGLSGANVLTF

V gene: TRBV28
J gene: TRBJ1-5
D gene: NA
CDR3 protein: CASSYRVGQPQHF

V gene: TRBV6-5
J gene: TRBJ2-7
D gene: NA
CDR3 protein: CASSHGSYEQYF

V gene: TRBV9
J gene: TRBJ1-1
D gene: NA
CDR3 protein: CASSVSPGSTEAFF

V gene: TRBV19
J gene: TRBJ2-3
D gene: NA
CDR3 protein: CASNSRGADTQYF

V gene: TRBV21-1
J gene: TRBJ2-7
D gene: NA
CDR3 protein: CASSNHLAGGPQEQYF

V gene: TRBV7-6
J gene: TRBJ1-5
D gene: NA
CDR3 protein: CASSLDEDQPQHF

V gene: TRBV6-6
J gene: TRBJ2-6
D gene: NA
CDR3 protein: CASKGQGHLTF

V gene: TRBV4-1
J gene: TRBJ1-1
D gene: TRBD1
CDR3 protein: CASSQVGQDIVNTEAFF

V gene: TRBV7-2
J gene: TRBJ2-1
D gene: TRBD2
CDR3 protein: CASSQASGTYNEQFF

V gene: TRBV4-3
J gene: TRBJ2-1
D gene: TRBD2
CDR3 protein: CASSHPLAGVNEQFF

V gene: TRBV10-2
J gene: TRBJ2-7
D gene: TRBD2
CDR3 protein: CASSPGLAGAYEQYF

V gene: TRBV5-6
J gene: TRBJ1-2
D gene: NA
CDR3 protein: CASSFRYGYTF

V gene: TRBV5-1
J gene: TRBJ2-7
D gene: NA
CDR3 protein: CASSAGSMIYEQYF

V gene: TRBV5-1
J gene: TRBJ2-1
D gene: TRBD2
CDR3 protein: CASSLLAGGYNEQFF

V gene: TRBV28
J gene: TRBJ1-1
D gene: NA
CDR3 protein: CASSFGAGEAFF

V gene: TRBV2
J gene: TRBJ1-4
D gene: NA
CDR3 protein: CASSVQGVNEKLFF

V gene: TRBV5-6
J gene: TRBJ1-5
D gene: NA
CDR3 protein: CASSFGQGRQPQHF

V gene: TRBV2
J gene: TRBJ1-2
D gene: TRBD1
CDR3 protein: CASSKTGGPNYGYTF

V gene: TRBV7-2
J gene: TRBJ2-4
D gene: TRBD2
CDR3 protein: CASSLAYGLAGGQAKNIQYF

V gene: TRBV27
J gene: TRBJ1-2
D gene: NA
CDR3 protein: CASRLTSLQGMGYGYTF

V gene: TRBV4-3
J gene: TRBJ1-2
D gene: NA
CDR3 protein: CASSQDKVLAINYGYTF

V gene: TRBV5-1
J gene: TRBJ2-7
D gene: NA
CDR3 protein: CASSLAGNEQYF

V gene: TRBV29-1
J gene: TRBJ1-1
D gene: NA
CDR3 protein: CSVANFAEAFF